Sequencing of this TCR beta chain was carried out in a study of T cell responses to AZD1222 COVID-19 vaccine. Trimming removed 1 base at V and 2 bases at J, with 9 bases between. The CDR3 spans 14 residues. Germline values: CDR1 SGDLS, CDR2 YYNGEE. The repertoire was sequenced with immunoSEQ multiplex PCR; TCRdb's copy has only in-frame clones and lacks some. Counted here are about 140,000 clones, approximately 92% occurring once; the ten biggest clones make up approximately 5.4%. This receptor was obtained from an adult in good health. Specimen: peripheral blood, collected on day 0 of AZD1222 vaccination. The chain joins TRBV9 to TRBJ1-2, with unresolved D. This CDR3 is CASSVYGGNYGYTF. For the CDR3, the DNA is TGTGCCAGCAGCGTATACGGCGGGAACTATGGCTACACCTTC.